This T cell receptor (beta chain) stems from a study of regulatory T cells in long-lasting Graves disease. Germline CDR1 MNHEY, CDR2 SVGEGT. This CDR3 has 9 amino acids. This sample's time point: newly diagnosed GD, antithyroid drugs for less than 3 months. PBMC-derived RNA was used for the TCR library. Each patient gave approximately 10 milliliters of EDTA-anticoagulated peripheral blood. iRepertoire HTBI primers and Arm-PCR of CDR3 regions built TCR beta libraries. TCRdb passed the multiplex PCR reads through MiXCR, listing each CDR3 protein once. The table lists roughly 500,000 distinct CDR3 sequences, approximately 13% of them singletons. There are many counts of this clonotype. Compared with germline, one end of the junction differs, possibly owing to a read error. A further study also used this sample, focusing on T cells in Graves' hyperthyroidism and ophthalmopathy. That source reports: Thyroid ultrasound, orbital computed tomography, clinical symptoms, and serum thyroxine and TRAb underpinned diagnoses. When the TCR CDR3 underwent first-round RT-PCR, the HTBI primer set was used. For ophthalmopathy, model prediction preceded onset by a median 6.5 months.

This TCR was recovered from a man aged 30 to 39 with Graves disease. V is TRBV6-2 or TRBV6-3 and J is TRBJ2-1, with D unclear. Specimen: peripheral blood mononuclear cells (PBMCs), collected at new diagnosis, from a patient treated with antithyroid drugs. The CDR3 reads CASSYPPLF. For the CDR3, the DNA is TGTGCCAGCAGTTACCCCCCGTTATTC.